This TCR beta chain was identified during a study of T cells after yellow fever vaccination. Study conclusions and caveats: A weaker but faster secondary response was observed, peaking on day 5 versus 15.

The CDR3 sequence is 15 residues long. V was clipped by 2 bases and J by 0 bases; unmatched bases: 3. Germline V gives CDR1 DFQATT, CDR2 SNEGSKA (reference sequence). TCRdb processed the 5' RACE reads anew with MiXCR; each CDR3 protein has one entry. This sample has approximately 260,000 distinct CDR3 sequences, with roughly 5.2% found just once. In regard to this clonotype: Its antigen is still unknown.

This clonotype originated in a man aged 18 to 29 who received the YFV17D yellow fever vaccine. The sequencing here drew on CD4+ T cells sorted from PBMCs, taken on the day of the yellow fever booster vaccination. This chain uses TRBV20-1 with TRBJ2-2; 7 bases agree with TRBD1. CDR3 region: CSARHGTANTGELFF. CDR3 in DNA: TGCAGTGCTAGACACGGGACAGCGAACACCGGGGAGCTGTTTTTT.